This TCR beta chain emerged from a study of OX40 agonist ivuxolimab in advanced cancers. The V and J ends lost 6 bases and 8 bases respectively, with 16 bases between them. Per the germline V gene, CDR1 is MNHEY and CDR2 is SVGAGI. The CDR3 is 14 residues long. Produced via immunoSEQ multiplex PCR; TCRdb's table is partial and in-frame only. This sample has approximately 57,000 clones, with approximately 88% found just once. The material sequenced was CD4+ or CD8+ T cells sorted from blood, taken in a trial of the OX40 agonist ivuxolimab. The clonotype comes from an adult with an advanced solid tumor such as melanoma, head and neck, liver or kidney cancer. This sequence joins TRBV6-5 and TRBJ1-4, with D unresolved. The CDR3 sequence is CASSIRTWREKLFF. DNA for the CDR3: TGTGCCAGCAGCATCCGGACGTGGAGGGAAAAACTGTTTTTT.